This T cell receptor beta chain came from a study of a mutant IDH1 vaccine in newly diagnosed glioma (dated by TCRdb to the early 2020s). A note on the overall study: Patients received eight vaccinations in weeks 1, 3, 5, 7, 11, 15, 19 and 23, corresponding to visits V03 through V10. Vaccination began 4-6 weeks after radiotherapy alone, or alongside temozolomide cycles in the chemotherapy-containing groups. The approximately 30 treated patients were around 60% male and around 40% female, with a mean age of approximately 38 years. Before enrollment, patients had received standard therapy of radiotherapy alone, temozolomide alone, or radiochemotherapy with temozolomide; most received the combination. Six visits were used for peripheral blood collection: V03 (baseline), V05, V07, V10, V12 and V13. For exploratory analyses, about two dozen treated patients had longitudinal TCRB deep sequencing done wherever samples were available. General study outcomes and caveats: Changes in the top peripheral T cell clonotypes picked up by TCRB sequencing did not appear to be linked to pseudoprogression. Immune responses induced by the vaccine were seen in around 93% of patients across multiple MHC alleles. Selection of PBMC samples for TCRB deep sequencing was based on availability. It was noted by the authors that analyses of patient blood samples could not be reproduced owing to sample limitations.

For this clone: Its antigen is still unknown. Per-base qualities were not stored, and no clone one base away is much larger.

Preparation of the library involved the immunoSEQ multiplex PCR assay. Following the manufacturer's protocol, the hsTCRB Kit was used to amplify rearranged TCR beta chain sequences. Sequencing of TCRB libraries was carried out on an Illumina MiSeq. Processing in the source paper ran as follows. Demultiplexing, trimming and gene mapping were performed with the kit vendor's proprietary platform. TCRdb obtained this table from immuneACCESS and retained in-frame rearrangements with V and J assigned. These tables miss some clones; where compared with another copy, unresolved V genes account for less than half of the shortfall, and the remainder is unexplained. V, J and clone size reflect that table, while D and trimming were determined from the DNA. In all, the sample holds about 51,000 clones, and roughly 73% of those were seen once. Around 2% of the sample goes to the ten largest clones. The meaning of the sample's time point label: week 5, during vaccination. Each vaccine dose, consisting of 300 ug of a 20-mer mutant IDH1 peptide in Montanide, was administered subcutaneously with topical imiquimod. Donors had newly diagnosed WHO grade 3 or 4 IDH1-mutant astrocytomas with loss of nuclear ATRX. The samples were drawn from NOA16, a multicentre, single-arm, open-label phase I trial in Germany that tested a mutant IDH1 peptide vaccine in humans for the first time. Genomic DNA for TCRB sequencing was extracted from EDTA blood using the DNeasy Blood and Tissue Kit.

The clonotype was recovered from a woman in her thirties or forties with glioma. Sample: PBMCs, taken from a glioma patient whose treatment included an IDH1 peptide vaccine.

The CDR3 region: CASSSGGELGEQYF. The DNA is TGTGCCAGCAGCTCCGGTGGGGAACTGGGGGAGCAGTACTTC. The sequence links TRBV7-2 to TRBJ2-7; no D gene can be assigned with confidence. V is reduced by 4 bases and J by 7 bases, leaving a spacing of 17 bases between them. CDR1 and CDR2 are drawn from the germline V gene: SGHTA, FQGNSA. The CDR3 holds 14 amino acids from the cysteine to the phenylalanine. Just the 42-base CDR3 DNA is kept, in frame starting at base 1.